These 2 T cell receptor beta chains originate from one sample sequenced in a study of blood T cells in healthy people across ages. The authors ran a second PCR of 7 to 11 cycles using a sample-barcoded 5' primer and a J-beta primer mix. MiXCR, run by TCRdb on the 5' RACE reads, gives a single entry per CDR3 protein. The table records about 1,500,000 distinct CDR3 sequences, approximately 40% of them present only once. Sequenced material: blood. The receptors here all came from a young woman in good health.

This clonotype has ten or more counts. V gene TRBV6-5 combines with J gene TRBJ2-1; D is ambiguous. CDR1 and CDR2 (germline): MNHEY, SVGAGI. V was pared by 7 bases and J by 2 bases, with 12 bases between. The CDR3 has 14 amino acids. The CDR3 reads CASTLRETYNEQFF. CDR3 in DNA: TGTGCCAGCACCCTACGTGAGACCTACAATGAGCAGTTCTTC.

This clonotype came up a few times. The chain is built from TRBV6-5 and TRBJ1-4, with D tentatively TRBD1 (5 bases). In germline, CDR1 is MNHEY, CDR2 SVGAGI. The CDR3 runs to 15 residues. Trimming pared 5 bases from V and 11 bases from J, leaving 21 bases between. The CDR3 DNA reads TGTGCCAGCAGTATCGACAGACGAGGGGACGGGAAACTGTTTTTT. It specifies CASSIDRRGDGKLFF.